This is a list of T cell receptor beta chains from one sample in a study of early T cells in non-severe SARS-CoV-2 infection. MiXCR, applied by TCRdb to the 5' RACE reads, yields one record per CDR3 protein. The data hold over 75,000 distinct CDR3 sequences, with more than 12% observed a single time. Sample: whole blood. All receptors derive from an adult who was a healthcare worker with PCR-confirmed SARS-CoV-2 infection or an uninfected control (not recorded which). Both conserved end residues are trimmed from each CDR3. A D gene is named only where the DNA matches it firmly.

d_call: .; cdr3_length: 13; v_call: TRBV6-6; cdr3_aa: VAASQWQVGEKLF
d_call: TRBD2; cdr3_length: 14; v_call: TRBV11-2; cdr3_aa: ASSALGTSGNNEQF
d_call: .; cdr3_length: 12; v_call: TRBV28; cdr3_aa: ASSLGGTPSEQY
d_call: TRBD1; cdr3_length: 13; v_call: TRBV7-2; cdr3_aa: ASSLVQGSTDTQY
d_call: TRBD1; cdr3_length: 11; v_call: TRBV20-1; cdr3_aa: RGTVIAKNIQY
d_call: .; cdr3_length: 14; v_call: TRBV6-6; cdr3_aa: ASSSPGLRSGNTIY
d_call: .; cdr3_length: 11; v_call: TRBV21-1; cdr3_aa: ASVPGGTGELF
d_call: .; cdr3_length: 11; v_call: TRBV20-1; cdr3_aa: SASGRRTYEQY
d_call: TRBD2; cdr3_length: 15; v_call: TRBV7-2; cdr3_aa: ASSSYSSGTSTDTQY
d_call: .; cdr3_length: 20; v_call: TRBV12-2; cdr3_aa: ASRQTSGVAPRSPPCSYEQY
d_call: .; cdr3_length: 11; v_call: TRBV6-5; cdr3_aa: ASMRDVPYEQY
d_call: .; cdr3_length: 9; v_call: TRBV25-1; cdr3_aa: ASLGNDGYT
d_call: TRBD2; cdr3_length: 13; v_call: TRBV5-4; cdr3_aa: ASSWNSGRGDEQF
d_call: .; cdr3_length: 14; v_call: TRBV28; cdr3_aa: ASSLMTGTSHTEAF
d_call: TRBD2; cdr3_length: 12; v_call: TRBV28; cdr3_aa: ASSPGLVPGELF
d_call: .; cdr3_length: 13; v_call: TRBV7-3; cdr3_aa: ASSLTAKIYNEQF
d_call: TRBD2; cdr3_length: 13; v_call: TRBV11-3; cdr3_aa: ASSHLAGANNEQF
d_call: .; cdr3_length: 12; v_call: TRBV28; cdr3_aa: ASSSAKGLETQY
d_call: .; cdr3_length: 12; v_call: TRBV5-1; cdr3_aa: ASSLRGTSYEQY
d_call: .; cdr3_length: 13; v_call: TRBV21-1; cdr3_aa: ASSNPSRESSEAF
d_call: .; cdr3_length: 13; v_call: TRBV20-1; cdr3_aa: SAPLPHFLDNEQF
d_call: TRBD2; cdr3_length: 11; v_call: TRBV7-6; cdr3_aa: ASSRDYTDTQY
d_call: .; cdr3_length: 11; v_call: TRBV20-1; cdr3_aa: SASRGDNQPQH
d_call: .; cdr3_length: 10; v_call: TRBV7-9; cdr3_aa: ASSLRVHEQY
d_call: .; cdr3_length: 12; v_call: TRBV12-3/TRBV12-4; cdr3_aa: ASSLRADLYEQY
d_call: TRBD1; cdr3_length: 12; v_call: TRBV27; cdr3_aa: ASSWGQGNQPQH
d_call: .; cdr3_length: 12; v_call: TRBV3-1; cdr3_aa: ASSQNTGKETQY
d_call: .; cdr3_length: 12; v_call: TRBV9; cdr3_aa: ASSVEGGTYGYT
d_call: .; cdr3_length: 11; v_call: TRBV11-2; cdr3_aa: ASSLVAGHEQY
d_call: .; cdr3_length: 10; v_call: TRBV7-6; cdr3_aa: ASSWDGSEQY
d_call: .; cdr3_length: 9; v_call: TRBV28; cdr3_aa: ASSSVYGYT
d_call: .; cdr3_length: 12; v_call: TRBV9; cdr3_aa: ASSVDRYSYEQY
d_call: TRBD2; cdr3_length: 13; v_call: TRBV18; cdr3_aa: ASSPLAGKGETQY